This T cell receptor (beta chain) appears in the sequencing data of a study of blood T cell repertoires in COVID-19. CDR1 is SNHLY, CDR2 FYNNEI, per germline. Deletions cut 5 bases from V and 3 bases from J, with 11 bases between. CDR3 size: 13 residues. The method was immunoSEQ multiplex PCR; TCRdb's version includes in-frame clones alone and lacks a portion of them. The sample carries about 260,000 clones, about 90% recorded once. Source material: peripheral blood. This chain connects TRBV2 to TRBJ2-7; D remains unclear. The clonotype comes from a person between 18 and 35 years old with COVID-19, enrolled during active disease. In DNA, the CDR3 is TGTGCCAGCAGTCTGACGCAGGACTACGAGCAGTACTTC. Protein: CASSLTQDYEQYF.